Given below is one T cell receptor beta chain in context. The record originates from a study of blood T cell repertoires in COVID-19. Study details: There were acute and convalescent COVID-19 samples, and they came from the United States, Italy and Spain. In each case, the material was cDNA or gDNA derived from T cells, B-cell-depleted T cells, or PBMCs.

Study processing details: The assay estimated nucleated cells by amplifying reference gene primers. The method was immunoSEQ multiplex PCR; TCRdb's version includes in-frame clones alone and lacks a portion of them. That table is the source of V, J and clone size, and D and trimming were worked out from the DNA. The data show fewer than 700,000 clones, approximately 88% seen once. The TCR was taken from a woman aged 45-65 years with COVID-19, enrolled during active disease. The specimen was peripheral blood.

For the CDR3, the DNA is TGTGCCAGCAGCTCTGGGACACCCGCTGTTCAGCCCCAGCATTTT. Encoded protein: CASSSGTPAVQPQHF. V and J are TRBV7-9 and TRBJ1-5; D may be TRBD1 (6 bases). Germline V gives CDR1 SEHNR, CDR2 FQNEAQ (reference sequence). The CDR3 spans 15 residues. The V gene lost 4 bases and the J gene lost 6 bases, with 16 bases spanning the gap.